This T cell receptor (beta chain) comes out of a study of T cells in Graves' hyperthyroidism and ophthalmopathy. At the level of the study: Peripheral blood specimens were obtained at initial diagnosis, prior to any treatment. Overall study results and limits: Most thyroid clonotypes expanded above 0.001 were also detected in blood.

Amplification of TCR beta CDR3 regions was performed using RNA transcripts as template. Initially, a first-round RT-PCR of the TCR CDR3 employed the HTBI primer set. TCRdb processed the multiplex PCR reads anew with MiXCR; each CDR3 protein has one entry. The sample yields more than 300,000 distinct CDR3 sequences, less than 15% seen once. V shed 6 bases and J shed 8 bases, with 20 bases lying between them. CDR1 MNHNS and CDR2 SASEGT come from the germline V gene. The CDR3 is 15 residues long. In this sample, this clonotype turned up many times. Antigen specificity is unknown. Hyperthyroidism, newly diagnosed and lasting under 2 months, affected patients aged 18 to 65.

The source is a woman younger than 30 with Graves' hyperthyroidism. Sequences were obtained from blood. The V call is TRBV6-1, the J call TRBJ2-1; D perhaps matches TRBD1 (6 bases). DNA for the CDR3: TGTGCCAGCAGCGTACTCGGGACACCTGACGATGAGCAGTTCTTC. Encoded protein: CASSVLGTPDDEQFF.